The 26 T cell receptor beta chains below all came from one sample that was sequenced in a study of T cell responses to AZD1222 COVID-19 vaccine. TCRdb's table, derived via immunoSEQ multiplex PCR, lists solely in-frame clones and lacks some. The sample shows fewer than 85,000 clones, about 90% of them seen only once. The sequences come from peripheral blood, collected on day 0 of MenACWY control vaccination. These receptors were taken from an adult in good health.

The CDR3 sequence: CASSMQGLANEKLFF. In DNA, the CDR3 is TGCGCCAGCAGCATGCAGGGGTTGGCTAATGAAAAACTGTTTTTT. V and J are TRBV5-1 and TRBJ1-4, with D perhaps matching TRBD1 (6 bases). The CDR3 has 15 amino acids. V shed 4 bases and J shed 3 bases, with 13 bases lying between them. The germline V gene has CDR1 SGHRS and CDR2 YFSETQ.

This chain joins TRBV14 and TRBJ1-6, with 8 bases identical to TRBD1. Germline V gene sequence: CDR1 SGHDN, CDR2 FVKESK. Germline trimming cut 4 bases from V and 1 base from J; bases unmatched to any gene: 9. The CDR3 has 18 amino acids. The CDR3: CASSPTGGSLSYNSPLHF. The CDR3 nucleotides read TGTGCCAGCAGCCCCACAGGGGGGAGCCTATCCTATAATTCACCCCTCCACTTT.

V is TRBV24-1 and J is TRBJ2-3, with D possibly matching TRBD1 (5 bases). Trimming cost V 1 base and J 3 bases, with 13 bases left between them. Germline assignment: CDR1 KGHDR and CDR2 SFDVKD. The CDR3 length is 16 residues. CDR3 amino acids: CATSDFAAQGTDTQYF. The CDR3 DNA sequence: TGTGCCACCAGTGATTTCGCAGCCCAGGGAACAGATACGCAGTATTTT.

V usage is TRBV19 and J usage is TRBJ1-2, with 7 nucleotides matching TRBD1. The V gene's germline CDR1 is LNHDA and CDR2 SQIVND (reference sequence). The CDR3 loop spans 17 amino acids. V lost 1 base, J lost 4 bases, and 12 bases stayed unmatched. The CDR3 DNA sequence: TGTGCCAGTAGTATAGGAGGGACAGCCGAGGTTGGCTATGGCTACACCTTC. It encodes CASSIGGTAEVGYGYTF.

Written as DNA, the CDR3 is TGCGCCAGCAGCTTGCCAGGCTTGGCAGATACGCAGTATTTT. Its protein is CASSLPGLADTQYF. This chain uses TRBV5-1 with TRBJ2-3; D is unresolved. Germline V gives CDR1 SGHRS, CDR2 YFSETQ. V lost 1 base and J 4 bases, leaving 10 bases between the germline ends. The CDR3 is 14 amino acids.

This CDR3 reads CASSYSGWDSNQPQHF. For the CDR3, the DNA is TGTGCCAGCAGTTACTCCGGTTGGGATAGCAATCAGCCCCAGCATTTT. V and J are TRBV6-5 and TRBJ1-5; no clear D gene. V lost 0 bases and J lost 0, with 9 bases in between. The length of the CDR3 is 16 residues. CDR1 MNHEY and CDR2 SVGAGI come from the germline V gene.

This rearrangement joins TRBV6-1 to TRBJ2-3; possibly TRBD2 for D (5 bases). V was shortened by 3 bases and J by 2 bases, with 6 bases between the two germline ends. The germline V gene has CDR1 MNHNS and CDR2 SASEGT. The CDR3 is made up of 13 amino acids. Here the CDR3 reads CASSERATDTQYF. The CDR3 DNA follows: TGTGCCAGCAGTGAGCGGGCCACAGATACGCAGTATTTT.

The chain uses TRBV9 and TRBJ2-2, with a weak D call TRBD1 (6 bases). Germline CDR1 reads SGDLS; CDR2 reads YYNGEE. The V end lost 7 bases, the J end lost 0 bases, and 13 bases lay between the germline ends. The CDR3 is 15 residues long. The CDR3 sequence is CASDTGQTNTGELFF. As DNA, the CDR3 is TGTGCCAGCGATACAGGGCAAACGAACACCGGGGAGCTGTTTTTT.

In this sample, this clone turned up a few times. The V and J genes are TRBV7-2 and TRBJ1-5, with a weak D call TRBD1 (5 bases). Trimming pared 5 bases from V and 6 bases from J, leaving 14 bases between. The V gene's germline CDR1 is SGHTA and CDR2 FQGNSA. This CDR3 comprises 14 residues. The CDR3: CASSLGGGGQPQHF. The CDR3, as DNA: TGTGCCAGCAGCCTCGGTGGGGGGGGTCAGCCCCAGCATTTT. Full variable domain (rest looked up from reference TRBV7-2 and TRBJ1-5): GAGVSQSPSNKVTEKGKDVELRCDPISGHTALYWYRQSLGQGLEFLIYFQGNSAPDKSGLPSDRFSAERTGGSVSTLTIQRTQQEDSAVYLCASSLGGGGQPQHFGDGTRLSIL.

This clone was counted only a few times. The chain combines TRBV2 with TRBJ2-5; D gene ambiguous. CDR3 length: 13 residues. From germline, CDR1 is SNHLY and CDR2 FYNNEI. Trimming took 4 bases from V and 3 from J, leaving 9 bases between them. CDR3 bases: TGTGCCAGCAGTGGAACCGGAGAAGAGACCCAGTACTTC. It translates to CASSGTGEETQYF.

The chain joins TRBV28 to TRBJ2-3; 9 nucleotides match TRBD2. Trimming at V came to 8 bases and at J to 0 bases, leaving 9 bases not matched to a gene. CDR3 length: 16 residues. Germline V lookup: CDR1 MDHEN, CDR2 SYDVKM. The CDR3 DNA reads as TGTGCCAGCTCCCTTAGCGGGAGTGTCAGCACAGATACGCAGTATTTT. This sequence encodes CASSLSGSVSTDTQYF.

DNA for the CDR3: TGTGCCAGCTCGCGGACCAACGGGGAGCTGTTTTTT. Encoded protein: CASSRTNGELFF. The V call is TRBV18, the J call TRBJ2-2; D call uncertain. The CDR3 covers 12 residues. The germline V gene encodes CDR1 KGHSH and CDR2 LQKENI. Trimming removed 6 bases from V and 7 bases from J, with 9 bases in between.

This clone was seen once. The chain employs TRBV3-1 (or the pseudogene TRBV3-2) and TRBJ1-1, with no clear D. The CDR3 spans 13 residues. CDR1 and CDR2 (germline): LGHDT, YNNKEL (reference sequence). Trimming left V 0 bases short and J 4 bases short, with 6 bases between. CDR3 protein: CASSQDGSTEAFF. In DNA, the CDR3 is TGTGCCAGCAGCCAAGATGGTTCCACTGAAGCTTTCTTT.

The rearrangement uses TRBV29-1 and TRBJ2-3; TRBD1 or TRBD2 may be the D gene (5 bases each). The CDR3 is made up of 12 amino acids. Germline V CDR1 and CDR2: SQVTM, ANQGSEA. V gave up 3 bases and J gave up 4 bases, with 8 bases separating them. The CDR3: CSVEGTSDTQYF. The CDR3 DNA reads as TGCAGCGTTGAGGGGACGTCAGATACGCAGTATTTT.

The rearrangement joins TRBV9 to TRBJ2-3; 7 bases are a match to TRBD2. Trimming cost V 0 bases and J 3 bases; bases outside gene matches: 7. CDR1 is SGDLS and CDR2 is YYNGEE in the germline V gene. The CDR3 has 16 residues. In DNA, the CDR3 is TGTGCCAGCAGCGTAGGTTCGAGCGGGGAGACAGATACGCAGTATTTT. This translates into CASSVGSSGETDTQYF. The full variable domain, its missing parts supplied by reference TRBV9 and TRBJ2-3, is DSGVTQTPKHLITATGQRVTLRCSPRSGDLSVYWYQQSLDQGLQFLIQYYNGEERAKGNILERFSAQQFPDLHSELNLSSLELGDSALYFCASSVGSSGETDTQYFGPGTRLTVL.

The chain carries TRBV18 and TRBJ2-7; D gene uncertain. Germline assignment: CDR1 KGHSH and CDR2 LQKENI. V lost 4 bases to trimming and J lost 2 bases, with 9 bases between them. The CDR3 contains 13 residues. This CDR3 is CASSLRAAYEQYF. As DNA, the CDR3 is TGTGCCAGCTCACTCCGTGCAGCCTACGAGCAGTACTTC.

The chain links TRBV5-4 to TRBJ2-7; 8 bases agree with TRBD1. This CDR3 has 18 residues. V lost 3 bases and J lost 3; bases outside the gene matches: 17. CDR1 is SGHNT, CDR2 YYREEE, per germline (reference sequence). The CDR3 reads CASSCCYRFDGQGYEQYF. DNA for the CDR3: TGTGCCAGCAGCTGTTGTTATCGATTTGACGGACAGGGCTACGAGCAGTACTTC.

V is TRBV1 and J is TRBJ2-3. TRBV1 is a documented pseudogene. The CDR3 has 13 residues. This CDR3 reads CTSSQLTTDTQYF. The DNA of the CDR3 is TGCACCAGCAGCCAGCTCACCACAGATACGCAGTATTTT.

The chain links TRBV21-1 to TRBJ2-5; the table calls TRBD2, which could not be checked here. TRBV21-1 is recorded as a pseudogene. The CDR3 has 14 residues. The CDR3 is CASSKVGREETQYF. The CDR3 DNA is TGTGCCAGCAGCAAAGTTGGGCGGGAAGAGACCCAGTACTTC.

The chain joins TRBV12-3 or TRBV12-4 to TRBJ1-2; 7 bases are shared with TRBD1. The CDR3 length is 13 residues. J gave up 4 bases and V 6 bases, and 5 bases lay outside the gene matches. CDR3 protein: CASSLGQSYGYTF. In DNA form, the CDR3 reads TGTGCCAGCAGCCTGGGACAGTCCTATGGCTACACCTTC.

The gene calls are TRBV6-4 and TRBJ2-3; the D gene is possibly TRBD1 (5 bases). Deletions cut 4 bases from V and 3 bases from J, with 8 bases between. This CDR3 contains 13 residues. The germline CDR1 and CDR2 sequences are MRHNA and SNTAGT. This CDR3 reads CASSATGTDTQYF. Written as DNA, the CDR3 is TGTGCCAGCAGTGCCACAGGAACAGATACGCAGTATTTT.

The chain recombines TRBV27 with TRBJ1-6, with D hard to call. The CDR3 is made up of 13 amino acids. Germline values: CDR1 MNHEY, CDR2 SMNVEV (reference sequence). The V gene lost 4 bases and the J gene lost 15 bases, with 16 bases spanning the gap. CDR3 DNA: TGTGCCAGCAGTTCCGGACCTACTCAGCACCTCCACTTT. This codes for CASSSGPTQHLHF.

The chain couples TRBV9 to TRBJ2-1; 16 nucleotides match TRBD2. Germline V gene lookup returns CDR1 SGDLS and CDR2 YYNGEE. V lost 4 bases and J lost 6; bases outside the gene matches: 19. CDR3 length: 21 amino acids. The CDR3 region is CASSSITPGLAGGPSGNEQFF. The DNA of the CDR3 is TGTGCCAGCAGCAGCATAACTCCGGGACTAGCGGGAGGGCCCTCGGGCAATGAGCAGTTCTTC.

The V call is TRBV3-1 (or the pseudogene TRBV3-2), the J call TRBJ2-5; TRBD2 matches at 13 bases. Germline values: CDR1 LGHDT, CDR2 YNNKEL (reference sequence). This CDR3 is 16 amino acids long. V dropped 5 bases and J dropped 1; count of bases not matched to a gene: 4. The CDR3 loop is CASSGLAGDLQETQYF. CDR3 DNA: TGTGCCAGCAGCGGACTAGCGGGGGACCTCCAAGAGACCCAGTACTTC.

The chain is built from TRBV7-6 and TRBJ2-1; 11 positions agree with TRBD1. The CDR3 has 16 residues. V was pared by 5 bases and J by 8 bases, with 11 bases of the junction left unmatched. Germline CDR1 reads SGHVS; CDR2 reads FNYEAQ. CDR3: CASSPIVDRGRDEQFF. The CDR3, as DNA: TGTGCCAGCAGCCCGATTGTGGACAGGGGGCGAGATGAGCAGTTCTTC.

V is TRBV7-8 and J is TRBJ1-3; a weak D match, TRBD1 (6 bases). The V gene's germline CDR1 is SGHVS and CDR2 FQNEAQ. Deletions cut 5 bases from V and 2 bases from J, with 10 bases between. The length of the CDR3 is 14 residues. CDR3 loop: CASSAQGAGNTIYF. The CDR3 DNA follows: TGTGCCAGCAGCGCACAGGGCGCTGGAAACACCATATATTTT.